This record covers a single T cell receptor beta chain. This record comes from a study of blood T cell repertoires in COVID-19. Study in general: Collection of acute and convalescent COVID-19 samples took place in the United States, Italy and Spain.

Original methodology: Reference gene primer amplification gave nucleated cell count estimates. Profiling relied on immunoSEQ multiplex PCR, and the TCRdb table lists in-frame clones only, not all of them. V and J calls and clone size are given by that table; D and trimming were obtained from the DNA. The table has about 300,000 clones, approximately 86% seen once. The CDR3 has 13 residues. V lost 2 bases and J lost 4, with 9 bases in between. Per germline, CDR1 SGHDT and CDR2 YYEEEE. Sequencing was carried out using peripheral blood. The chain carries TRBV5-6 and TRBJ2-5; D uncertain. This TCR derives from a man aged 18 to 30 with active or convalescent COVID-19. The chain's CDR3 is CASSFSGTETQYF. The CDR3 DNA sequence: TGTGCCAGCAGCTTTTCAGGTACAGAGACCCAGTACTTC.